Below, 21 T cell receptor beta chains from the same sample are listed, as sequenced in a study of CD8 T cells in Susac syndrome. Reverse transcription of roughly 0.45 to 1 ug RNA used random hexamers. TCRdb re-called the immunoSEQ multiplex PCR reads through MiXCR, storing one row per CDR3 protein. The sample comprises about 120,000 distinct CDR3 sequences, around 96% of which are singletons, and roughly 0.14% rests with the top ten. Specimen: CD4+ T cells from PBMCs. The receptors stem from a human donor with Susac syndrome.

This CDR3 reads CSVDQGKETQYF. The DNA for the CDR3 is TGCAGCGTTGATCAGGGGAAAGAGACCCAGTACTTC. The rearrangement links TRBV29-1 to TRBJ2-5, with D maybe TRBD1 (6 bases). Per germline, CDR1 SQVTM and CDR2 ANQGSEA. The V and J ends lost 3 bases and 3 bases respectively, with 8 bases between them. The CDR3 sequence is 12 residues long.

The chain links TRBV2 to TRBJ2-5, with a tentative D call TRBD1 (6 bases). This CDR3 region has 14 residues. The germline gives CDR1 SNHLY, CDR2 FYNNEI. With 5 bases removed from V and 1 base from J, the gap between germline ends came to 11 bases. CDR3 loop: CASSRSDSQETQYF. The CDR3 coding sequence is TGTGCCAGCAGTCGCTCGGACAGCCAAGAGACCCAGTACTTC.

The chain recombines TRBV28 with TRBJ2-7; 7 nucleotides agree with TRBD2. V lost 3 bases and J lost 2; bases outside the gene matches: 7. Per germline, CDR1 MDHEN and CDR2 SYDVKM. The length of the CDR3 is 15 residues. The CDR3 DNA sequence: TGTGCCAGCAGTTTTACGGCTAGCGGAACCTACGAGCAGTACTTC. Protein: CASSFTASGTYEQYF.

This rearrangement joins TRBV9 to TRBJ2-7; 13 bases match TRBD2. Germline V gene sequence: CDR1 SGDLS, CDR2 YYNGEE. The J segment lost 10 bases and the V segment lost 3 bases, leaving 7 bases of the junction unmatched. This CDR3 contains 14 residues. CDR3 in amino acids: CASSAGLAGVRQYF. The CDR3 coding sequence is TGTGCCAGCAGCGCCGGACTAGCGGGAGTACGTCAGTACTTC. The whole variable domain, filled in from reference TRBV9 and TRBJ2-7, reads DSGVTQTPKHLITATGQRVTLRCSPRSGDLSVYWYQQSLDQGLQFLIQYYNGEERAKGNILERFSAQQFPDLHSELNLSSLELGDSALYFCASSAGLAGVRQYFGPGTRLTVT.

V usage is TRBV12-3 or TRBV12-4 and J usage is TRBJ2-1; the D is unclear. This CDR3 has 13 amino acids. Deletions cut 6 bases from V and 4 bases from J, with 10 bases between. This CDR3 reads CASRVGPYNEQFF. The CDR3 DNA reads TGTGCCAGCAGGGTCGGACCGTACAATGAGCAGTTCTTC.

V gene TRBV3-1 combines with J gene TRBJ2-5; D gene ambiguous. CDR3 length: 12 amino acids. V dropped 1 base and J dropped 4 bases, with 4 bases sitting between them. Germline CDR1 and CDR2: LGHDT and YNNKEL (reference sequence). The CDR3 bases are TGTGCCAGCAGCCAAGGGATAGAGACCCAGTACTTC. Residues: CASSQGIETQYF.

With respect to this clonotype: A junction boundary mismatches the germline segment, possibly from a read error. The rearrangement links TRBV7-7 to TRBJ2-2, with D perhaps given as TRBD1 or TRBD2 (6 bases each). Per the germline V gene, CDR1 is SSHAT and CDR2 is FNYEAQ (reference sequence). This CDR3 has 13 residues. This CDR3 reads CASSLGGTGELFF. The CDR3 region has the DNA TGTGCTAGCAGCTTAGGGGGGACCGGGGAGCTGTTTTTT.

The gene calls are TRBV5-1 and TRBJ2-1; TRBD1 might be the D (6 bases). The length of the CDR3 is 14 residues. V shed 0 bases and J shed 2 bases, with 6 bases lying between them. Germline V gene sequence: CDR1 SGHRS, CDR2 YFSETQ. The CDR3 DNA is TGCGCCAGCAGCTTGGGGGACACCTACAATGAGCAGTTCTTC. Protein sequence: CASSLGDTYNEQFF.

The V call is TRBV2, the J call TRBJ2-7, with D uncertain. Deletions cut 2 bases from V and 3 bases from J, with 14 bases between. The CDR3 loop spans 15 amino acids. Looked up from germline, CDR1 is SNHLY and CDR2 is FYNNEI. The CDR3 reads CASSERWILHYEQYF. CDR3 coding DNA: TGTGCCAGCAGTGAAAGGTGGATCCTCCACTACGAGCAGTACTTC.

V gene TRBV29-1 combines with J gene TRBJ2-1; TRBD2 aligns across 14 bases. This CDR3 contains 14 residues. Losses at the gene ends were 4 bases for V and 6 bases for J; bases not matched to a gene: 2. The germline V gene has CDR1 SQVTM and CDR2 ANQGSEA. CDR3 nucleotides: TGCAGCGTTGGGGGACTAGCGGGAGTCAATGAGCAGTTCTTC. Residues: CSVGGLAGVNEQFF.

The rearrangement uses TRBV3-1 and TRBJ2-7; 9 nucleotides line up with TRBD2. The CDR3 spans 18 residues. The germline gives CDR1 LGHDT, CDR2 YNNKEL (reference sequence). V dropped 2 bases and J dropped 5; count of bases not matched to a gene: 16. In nucleotides, the CDR3 is TGTGCCAGCAGCCAATTGAACCCGAGACTAGCGGTTTGGAACGAGCAGTACTTC. This gives the protein CASSQLNPRLAVWNEQYF.

The chain has TRBV20-1 and TRBJ1-2; no clear D gene. This CDR3 spans 11 amino acids. Germline V gene sequence: CDR1 DFQATT, CDR2 SNEGSKA (reference sequence). Between the trimmed V and J ends, which lost 6 bases and 2 bases, there was a span of 7 bases. The DNA for the CDR3 is TGCAGTGCACCGGAAAACTATGGCTACACCTTC. Amino acid sequence: CSAPENYGYTF.

The chain has TRBV24-1 and TRBJ2-1; 7 nucleotides agree with TRBD2. Germline lookup yields CDR1 KGHDR and CDR2 SFDVKD. Trimming at V came to 4 bases and at J to 0 bases, leaving 5 bases not matched to a gene. The CDR3 is made up of 16 amino acids. DNA of the CDR3: TGTGCCACCAGTGACCCTAGCGGCAGCTCCTACAATGAGCAGTTCTTC. This codes for CATSDPSGSSYNEQFF.

V usage is TRBV12-3 or TRBV12-4 and J usage is TRBJ1-3; D ambiguous. V was cut by 3 bases and J by 3 bases, with 9 bases left in between. This CDR3 region has 14 residues. The CDR3 sequence is CASSLFGFGNTIYF. As DNA, the CDR3 is TGTGCCAGCAGTTTGTTCGGGTTTGGAAACACCATATATTTT.

This clonotype was seen just once. The chain uses TRBV15 and TRBJ2-1; D possibly corresponds to TRBD1 (5 bases). Trimming removed 2 bases from V and 15 bases from J, with 14 bases in between. Germline CDR1 is LNHNV and CDR2 is YYDKDF (reference sequence). This CDR3 is 12 amino acids long. The CDR3 loop is CATSRPRQYPFF. The CDR3 DNA reads as TGTGCCACCAGCAGACCCAGACAGTACCCGTTCTTC.

This rearrangement joins TRBV6-5 to TRBJ2-2; 8 bases map to TRBD1. This CDR3 is built from 15 residues. Germline V gives CDR1 MNHEY, CDR2 SVGAGI. Trimming at V came to 6 bases and at J to 2 bases, leaving 5 bases not matched to a gene. The CDR3 coding sequence is TGTGCCAGCAGCCAGACAGGGGATAACACCGGGGAGCTGTTTTTT. Protein: CASSQTGDNTGELFF.

The V and J genes are TRBV29-1 and TRBJ2-3, with TRBD1 as a possible D gene (7 bases). CDR3 size: 14 residues. The germline V gene encodes CDR1 SQVTM and CDR2 ANQGSEA. V dropped 4 bases and J dropped 4 bases, with 15 bases sitting between them. The CDR3 here is CSVVSGGIADTQYF. Here the CDR3 DNA reads TGCAGCGTTGTTTCAGGGGGGATCGCAGATACGCAGTATTTT.

CDR3: CASSNPTGGKHFADEAFF. CDR3 sequence (DNA): TGTGCCAGTAGTAACCCGACAGGGGGGAAACACTTTGCAGACGAAGCTTTCTTT. V usage is TRBV19 and J usage is TRBJ1-1, with 9 bases matching TRBD1. The V gene's germline CDR1 is LNHDA and CDR2 SQIVND (reference sequence). The CDR3 is 18 residues long. V lost 4 bases to trimming and J lost 8 bases; unmatched junction nucleotides: 20. Looking up the rest from reference TRBV19 and TRBJ1-1 gives the full variable domain: DGGITQSPKYLFRKEGQNVTLSCEQNLNHDAMYWYRQDPGQGLRLIYYSQIVNDFQKGDIAEGYSVSREKKESFPLTVTSAQKNPTAFYLCASSNPTGGKHFADEAFFGQGTRLTVV.

The rearrangement uses TRBV29-1 and TRBJ2-2, with D perhaps TRBD2 (5 bases). Germline loops: CDR1 SQVTM, CDR2 ANQGSEA. The CDR3 has 12 amino acids. Trimming took off 7 bases at V and 4 bases at J, with 10 bases between the two ends. CDR3 sequence (DNA): TGCAGCGGCGGAGGAGGCACCGGGGAGCTGTTTTTT. Translating it yields CSGGGGTGELFF.

This chain links TRBV6-1 with TRBJ2-4; 8 bases align to TRBD1. The CDR3 covers 12 residues. Germline V gene data show CDR1 as MNHNS and CDR2 as SASEGT. The junction had 1 base not matched to a gene; V was cut back by 5 bases and J by 7 bases. CDR3 DNA: TGTGCCAGCAGTAGACAGGGGAACATTCAGTACTTC. Protein sequence: CASSRQGNIQYF.

The chain uses TRBV9 and TRBJ2-7; 14 nucleotides align to TRBD2. The V segment lost 4 bases and the J segment 2 bases; nucleotides outside the gene matches: 5. The germline gives CDR1 SGDLS, CDR2 YYNGEE. The CDR3 consists of 16 residues. The CDR3 region is CASSRGTSGSTYEQYF. The CDR3 DNA sequence: TGTGCCAGCAGCAGAGGGACTAGCGGGAGCACCTACGAGCAGTACTTC.